This T cell receptor (beta chain) stems from a study of blood T cell repertoires in COVID-19. Study context: Samples came from the United States, Italy and Spain, spanning acute and convalescent COVID-19. T cells, B-cell-depleted T cells, or PBMCs supplied cDNA or gDNA.

As originally analysed: For nucleated cells, counts were estimated from reference gene primer amplification. Assay: immunoSEQ multiplex PCR; the TCRdb copy retains only in-frame clones and omits some. V and J calls and clone size follow that table, whereas D and trimming were derived from the DNA. The data contain approximately 150,000 clones, 84% of them singletons. Germline CDR1 MNHNS, CDR2 SASEGT. J gave up 6 bases and V 4 bases, and 10 bases lay outside the gene matches. The CDR3 has 16 amino acids. The chain recombines TRBV6-1 with TRBJ1-4; 8 bases agree with TRBD1. The TCR was taken from a human donor in a cohort sampled during active COVID-19. Sequencing was performed on peripheral blood. The CDR3, as DNA: TGTGCCAGCAGTGCCCCCGGACAGGGAGGACATGAAAAACTGTTTTTT. Amino acid sequence: CASSAPGQGGHEKLFF.